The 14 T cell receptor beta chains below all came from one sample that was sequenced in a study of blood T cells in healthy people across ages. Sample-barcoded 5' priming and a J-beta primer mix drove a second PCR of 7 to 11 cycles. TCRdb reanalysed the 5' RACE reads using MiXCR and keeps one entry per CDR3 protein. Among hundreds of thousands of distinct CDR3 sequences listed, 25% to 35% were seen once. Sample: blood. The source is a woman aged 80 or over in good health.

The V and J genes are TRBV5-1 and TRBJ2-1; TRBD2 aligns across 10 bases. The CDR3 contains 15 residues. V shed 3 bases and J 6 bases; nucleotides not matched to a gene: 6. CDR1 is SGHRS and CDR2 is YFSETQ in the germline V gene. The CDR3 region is CASSSTSGVANEQFF. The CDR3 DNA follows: TGCGCCAGCAGCTCCACTAGCGGGGTTGCCAATGAGCAGTTCTTC.

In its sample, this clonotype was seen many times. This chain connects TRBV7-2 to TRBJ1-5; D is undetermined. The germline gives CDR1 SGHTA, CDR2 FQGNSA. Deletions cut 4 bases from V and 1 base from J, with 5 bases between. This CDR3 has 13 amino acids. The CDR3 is CASSSGSNQPQHF. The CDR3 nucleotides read TGTGCCAGCAGCTCGGGGAGCAATCAGCCCCAGCATTTT.

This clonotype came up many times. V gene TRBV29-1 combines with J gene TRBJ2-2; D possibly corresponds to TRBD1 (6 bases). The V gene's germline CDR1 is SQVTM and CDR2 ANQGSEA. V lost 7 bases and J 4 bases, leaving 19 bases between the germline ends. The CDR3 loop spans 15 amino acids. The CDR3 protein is CSAGPGHFSTGELFF. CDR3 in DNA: TGCAGCGCCGGTCCGGGACATTTTAGCACCGGGGAGCTGTTTTTT.

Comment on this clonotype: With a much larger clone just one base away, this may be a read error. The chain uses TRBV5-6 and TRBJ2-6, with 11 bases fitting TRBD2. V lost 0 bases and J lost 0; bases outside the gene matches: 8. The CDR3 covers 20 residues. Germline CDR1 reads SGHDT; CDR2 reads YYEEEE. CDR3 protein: CASSLARFSGGASGANVLTF. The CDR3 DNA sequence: TGTGCCAGCAGCTTGGCCCGGTTTAGCGGGGGGGCCTCTGGGGCCAACGTCCTGACTTTC.

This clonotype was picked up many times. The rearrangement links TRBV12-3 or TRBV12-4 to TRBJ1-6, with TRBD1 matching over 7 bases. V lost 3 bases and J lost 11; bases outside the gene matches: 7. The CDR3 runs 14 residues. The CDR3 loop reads CASSFTGDGAPLHF. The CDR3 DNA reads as TGTGCCAGCAGTTTTACAGGGGACGGGGCACCCCTCCACTTT.

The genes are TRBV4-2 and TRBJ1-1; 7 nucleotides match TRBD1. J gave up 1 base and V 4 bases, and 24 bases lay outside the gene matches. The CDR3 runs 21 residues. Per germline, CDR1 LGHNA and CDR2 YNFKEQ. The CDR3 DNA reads TGTGCCAGCAGCCCATCGATTAGAACGGACAGGCGGCATAGGGGGAACACTGAAGCTTTCTTT. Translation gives CASSPSIRTDRRHRGNTEAFF.

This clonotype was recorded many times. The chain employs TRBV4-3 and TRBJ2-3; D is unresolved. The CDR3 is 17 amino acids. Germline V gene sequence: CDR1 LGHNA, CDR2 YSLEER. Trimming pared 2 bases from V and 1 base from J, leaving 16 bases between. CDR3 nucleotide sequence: TGCGCCAGCAGCCAACTGCACAGCTTATGGGGCACAGATACGCAGTATTTT. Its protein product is CASSQLHSLWGTDTQYF.

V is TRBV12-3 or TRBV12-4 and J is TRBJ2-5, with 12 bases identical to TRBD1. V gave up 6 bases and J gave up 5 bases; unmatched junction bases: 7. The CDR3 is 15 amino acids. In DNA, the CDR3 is TGTGCCAGCAGCCCCGGGACAGGGGGCGATGAGACCCAGTACTTC. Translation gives CASSPGTGGDETQYF.

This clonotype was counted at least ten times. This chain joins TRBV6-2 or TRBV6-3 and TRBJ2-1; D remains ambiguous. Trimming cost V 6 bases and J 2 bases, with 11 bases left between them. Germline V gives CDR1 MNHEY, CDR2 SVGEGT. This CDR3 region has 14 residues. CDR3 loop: CASSPAVAYNEQFF. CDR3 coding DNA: TGTGCCAGCAGCCCGGCCGTTGCCTACAATGAGCAGTTCTTC.

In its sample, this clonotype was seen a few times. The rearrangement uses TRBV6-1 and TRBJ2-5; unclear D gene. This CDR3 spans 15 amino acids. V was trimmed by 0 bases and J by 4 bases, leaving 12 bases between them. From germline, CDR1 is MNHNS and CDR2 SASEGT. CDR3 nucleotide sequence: TGTGCCAGCAGTGAAGCCCGGACGGTTCTAGAGACCCAGTACTTC. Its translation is CASSEARTVLETQYF.

CDR3 nucleotides: TGTGCCAGTAGGCCCACTAGCGGGGGGGCGAATGAGCAGTTCTTC. It translates to CASRPTSGGANEQFF. The J gene is TRBJ2-1, the V gene TRBV19; 13 nucleotides align to TRBD2. Germline V gives CDR1 LNHDA, CDR2 SQIVND (reference sequence). V shed 6 bases, J shed 7 bases, and the junction held 6 bases outside the gene matches. The CDR3 length is 15 residues.

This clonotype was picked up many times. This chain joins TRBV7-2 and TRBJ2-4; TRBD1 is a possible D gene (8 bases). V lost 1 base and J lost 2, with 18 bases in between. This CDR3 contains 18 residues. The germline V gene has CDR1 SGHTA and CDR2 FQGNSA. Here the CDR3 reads CASSLVSNRGGPKNIQYF. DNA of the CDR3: TGTGCCAGCAGCTTAGTATCCAACAGGGGGGGGCCCAAAAACATTCAGTACTTC.

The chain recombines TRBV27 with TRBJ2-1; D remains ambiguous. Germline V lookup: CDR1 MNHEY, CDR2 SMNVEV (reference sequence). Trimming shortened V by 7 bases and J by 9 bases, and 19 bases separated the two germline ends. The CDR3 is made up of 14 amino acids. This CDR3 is CASTPSGRPGEQFF. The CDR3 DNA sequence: TGTGCCAGCACCCCATCGGGCCGCCCAGGTGAGCAGTTCTTC.

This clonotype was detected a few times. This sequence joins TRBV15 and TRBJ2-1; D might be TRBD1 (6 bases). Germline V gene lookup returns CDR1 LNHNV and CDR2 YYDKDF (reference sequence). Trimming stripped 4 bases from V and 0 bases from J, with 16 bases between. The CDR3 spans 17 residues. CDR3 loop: CATSMGAANSSYNEQFF. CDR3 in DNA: TGTGCCACCAGCATGGGGGCAGCTAACAGCTCCTACAATGAGCAGTTCTTC.